This T cell receptor (beta chain) was obtained from a study of cytomegalovirus exposure and HLA in healthy donors. Study overall: HLA-typed donors contributed approximately 86 million unique TCRs, which were held in an early data release.

Study-wide points: TRBV6-2, TRBV6-3 and other indistinguishable V segments were excluded.

Healthy people donating bone marrow made up the donors. Primers: 60 Vbeta forward and 13 Jbeta reverse. Generated by immunoSEQ multiplex PCR, the TCRdb table keeps only in-frame clones and is missing some. The sample includes 140,000 to 150,000 clones. In regard to this clone: Its matching antigen is unknown.

The length of the CDR3 is 13 residues. The germline V gene has CDR1 SGHDT and CDR2 YYEEEE. Trimming removed 0 bases from V and 5 bases from J, with 9 bases in between. The receptor comes from a woman in her 50s in good health and CMV-seronegative. The V and J genes are TRBV5-6 and TRBJ2-7, with D possibly TRBD2 on 6 matching bases. Sequenced input: PBMCs. The DNA of the CDR3 is TGTGCCAGCAGCTTGGGGACGGGGGACGAGCAGTACTTC. Its protein is CASSLGTGDEQYF.